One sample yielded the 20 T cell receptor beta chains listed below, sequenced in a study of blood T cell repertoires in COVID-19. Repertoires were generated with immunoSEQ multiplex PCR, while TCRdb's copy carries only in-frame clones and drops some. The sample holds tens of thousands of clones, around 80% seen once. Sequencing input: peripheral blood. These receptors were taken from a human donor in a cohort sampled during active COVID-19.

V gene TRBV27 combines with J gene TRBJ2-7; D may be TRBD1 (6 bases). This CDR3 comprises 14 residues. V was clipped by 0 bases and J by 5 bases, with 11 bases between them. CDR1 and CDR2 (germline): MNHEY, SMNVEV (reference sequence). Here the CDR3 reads CASSLSGRGHEQYF. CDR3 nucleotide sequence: TGTGCCAGCAGTTTATCCGGCAGGGGCCACGAGCAGTACTTC.

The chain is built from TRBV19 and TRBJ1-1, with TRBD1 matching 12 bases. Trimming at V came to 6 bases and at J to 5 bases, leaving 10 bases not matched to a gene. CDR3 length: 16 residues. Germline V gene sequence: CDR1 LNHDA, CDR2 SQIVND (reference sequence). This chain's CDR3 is CASRSGTGGARTEAFF. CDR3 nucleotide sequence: TGTGCCAGTAGGTCGGGGACAGGGGGCGCGAGAACTGAAGCTTTCTTT.

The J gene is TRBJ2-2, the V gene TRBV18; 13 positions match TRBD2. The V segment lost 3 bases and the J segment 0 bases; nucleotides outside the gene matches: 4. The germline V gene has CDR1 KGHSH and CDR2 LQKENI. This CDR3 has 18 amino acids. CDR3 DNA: TGTGCCAGCTCACCGGCCGGGACTAGCGGGGCGAACACCGGGGAGCTGTTTTTT. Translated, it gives CASSPAGTSGANTGELFF.

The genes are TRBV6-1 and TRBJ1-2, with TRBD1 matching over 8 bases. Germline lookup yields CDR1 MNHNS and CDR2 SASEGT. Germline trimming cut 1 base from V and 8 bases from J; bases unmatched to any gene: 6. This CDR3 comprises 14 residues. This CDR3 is CASSEGITGGGYTF. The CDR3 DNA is TGTGCCAGCAGTGAAGGGATCACAGGGGGAGGCTACACCTTC.

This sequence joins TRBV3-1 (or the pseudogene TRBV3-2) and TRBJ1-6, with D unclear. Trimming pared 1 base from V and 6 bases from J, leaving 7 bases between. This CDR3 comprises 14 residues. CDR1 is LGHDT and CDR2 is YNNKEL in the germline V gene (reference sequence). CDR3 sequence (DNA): TGTGCCAGCAGCCAAGGTCGTCCTAATTCACCCCTCCACTTT. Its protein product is CASSQGRPNSPLHF.

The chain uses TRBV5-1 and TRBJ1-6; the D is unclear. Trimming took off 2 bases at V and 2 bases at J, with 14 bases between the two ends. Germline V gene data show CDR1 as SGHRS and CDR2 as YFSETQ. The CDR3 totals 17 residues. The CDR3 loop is CASSLGPGGAYNSPLHF. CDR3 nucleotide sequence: TGCGCCAGCAGCTTAGGGCCGGGAGGCGCCTATAATTCACCCCTCCACTTT. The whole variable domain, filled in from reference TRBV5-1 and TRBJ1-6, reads KAGVTQTPRYLIKTRGQQVTLSCSPISGHRSVSWYQQTPGQGLQFLFEYFSETQRNKGNFPGRFSGRQFSNSRSEMNVSTLELGDSALYLCASSLGPGGAYNSPLHFGNGTRLTVT.

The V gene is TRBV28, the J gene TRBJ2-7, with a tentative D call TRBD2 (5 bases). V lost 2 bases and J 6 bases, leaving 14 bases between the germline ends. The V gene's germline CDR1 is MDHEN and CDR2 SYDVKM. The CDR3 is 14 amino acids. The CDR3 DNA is TGTGCCAGCAGTTTAGTATCTAGCTGGGGCGAGCAGTACTTC. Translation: CASSLVSSWGEQYF.

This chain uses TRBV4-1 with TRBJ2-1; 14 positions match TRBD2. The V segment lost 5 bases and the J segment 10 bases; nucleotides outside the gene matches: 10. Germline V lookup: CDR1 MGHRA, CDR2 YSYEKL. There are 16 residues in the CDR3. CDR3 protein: CASSVQTSGGAREQFF. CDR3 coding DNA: TGCGCCAGCAGCGTCCAGACTAGCGGGGGGGCCAGGGAGCAGTTCTTC.

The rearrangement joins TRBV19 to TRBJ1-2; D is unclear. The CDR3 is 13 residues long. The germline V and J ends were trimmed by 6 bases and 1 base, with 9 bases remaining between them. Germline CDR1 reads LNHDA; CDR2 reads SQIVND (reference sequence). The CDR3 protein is CASRQPLNYGYTF. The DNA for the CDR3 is TGTGCCAGTAGACAGCCACTTAACTATGGCTACACCTTC.

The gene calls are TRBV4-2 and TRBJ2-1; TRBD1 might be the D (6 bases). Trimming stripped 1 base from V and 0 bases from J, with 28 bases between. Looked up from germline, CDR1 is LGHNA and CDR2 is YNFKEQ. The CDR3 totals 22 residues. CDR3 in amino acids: CASSQGPGVGIYNQNSYNEQFF. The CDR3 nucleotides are TGTGCCAGCAGCCAAGGGCCAGGGGTGGGCATATACAACCAGAACTCCTACAATGAGCAGTTCTTC.

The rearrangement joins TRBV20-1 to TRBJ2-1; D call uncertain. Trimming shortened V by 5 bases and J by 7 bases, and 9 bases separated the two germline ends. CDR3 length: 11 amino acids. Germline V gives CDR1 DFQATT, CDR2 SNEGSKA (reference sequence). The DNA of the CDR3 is TGCAGTGCTGCCCCCGGGAATGAGCAGTTCTTC. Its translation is CSAAPGNEQFF.

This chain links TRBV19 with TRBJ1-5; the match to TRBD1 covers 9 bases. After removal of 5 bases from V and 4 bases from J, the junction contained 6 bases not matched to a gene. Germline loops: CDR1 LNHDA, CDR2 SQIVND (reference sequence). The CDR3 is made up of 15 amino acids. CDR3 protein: CASSPDRGLNQPQHF. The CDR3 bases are TGTGCCAGTAGTCCCGACAGGGGGTTGAATCAGCCCCAGCATTTT.

The CDR3 coding sequence is TGTGCCAGCAGCCTAATGGGACTAGCGGATTACAATGAGCAGTTCTTC. It yields the protein CASSLMGLADYNEQFF. This chain uses TRBV11-3 with TRBJ2-1; the match to TRBD2 covers 11 bases. With V trimmed by 5 bases and J by 4 bases, 7 bases remained unmatched. This CDR3 contains 16 residues. Germline CDR1 is SGHNT and CDR2 is YENEEA.

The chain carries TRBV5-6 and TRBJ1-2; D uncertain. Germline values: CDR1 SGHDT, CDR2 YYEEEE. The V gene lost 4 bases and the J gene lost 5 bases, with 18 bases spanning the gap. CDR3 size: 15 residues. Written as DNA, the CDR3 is TGTGCCAGCAGCCATGACATCAACCCTTTTTATGGCTACACCTTC. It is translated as CASSHDINPFYGYTF.

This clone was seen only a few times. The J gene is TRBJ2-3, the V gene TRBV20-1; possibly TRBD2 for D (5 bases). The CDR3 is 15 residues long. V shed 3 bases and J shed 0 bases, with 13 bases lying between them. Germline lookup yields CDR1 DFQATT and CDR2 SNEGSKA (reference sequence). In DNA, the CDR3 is TGCAGTGCTAGTCTTCGAGGGATTAGCACAGATACGCAGTATTTT. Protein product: CSASLRGISTDTQYF.

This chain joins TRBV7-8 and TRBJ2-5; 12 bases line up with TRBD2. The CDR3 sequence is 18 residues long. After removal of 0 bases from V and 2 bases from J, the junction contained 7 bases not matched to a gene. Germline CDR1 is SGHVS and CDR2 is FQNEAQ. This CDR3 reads CASSLALAGGHWQETQYF. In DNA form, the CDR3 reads TGTGCCAGCAGCTTAGCACTAGCGGGGGGCCATTGGCAAGAGACCCAGTACTTC. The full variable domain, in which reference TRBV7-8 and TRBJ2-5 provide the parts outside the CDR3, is GAGVSQSPRYKVAKRGQDVALRCDPISGHVSLFWYQQALGQGPEFLTYFQNEAQLDKSGLPSDRFFAERPEGSVSTLKIQRTQQEDSAVYLCASSLALAGGHWQETQYFGPGTRLLVL.

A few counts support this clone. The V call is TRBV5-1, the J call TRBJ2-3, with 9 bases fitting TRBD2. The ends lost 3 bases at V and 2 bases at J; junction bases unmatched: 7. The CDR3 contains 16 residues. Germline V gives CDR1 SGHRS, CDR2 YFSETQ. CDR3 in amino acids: CASSSQTSGSTDTQYF. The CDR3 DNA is TGCGCCAGCAGCTCCCAGACTAGCGGCTCCACAGATACGCAGTATTTT.

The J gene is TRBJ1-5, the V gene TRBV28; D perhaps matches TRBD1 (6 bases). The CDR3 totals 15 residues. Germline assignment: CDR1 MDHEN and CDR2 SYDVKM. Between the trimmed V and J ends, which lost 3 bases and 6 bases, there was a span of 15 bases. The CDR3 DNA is TGTGCCAGCAGTTTCCTCTCAGGGACACCTCAGCCCCAGCATTTT. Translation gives CASSFLSGTPQPQHF.

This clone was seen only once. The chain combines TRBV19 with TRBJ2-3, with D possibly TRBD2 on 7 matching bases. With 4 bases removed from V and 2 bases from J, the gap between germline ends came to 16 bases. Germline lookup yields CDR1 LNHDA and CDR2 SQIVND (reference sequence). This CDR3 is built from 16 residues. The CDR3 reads CASSTSGGNPTDTQYF. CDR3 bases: TGTGCCAGTAGTACCTCGGGGGGCAATCCCACAGATACGCAGTATTTT.

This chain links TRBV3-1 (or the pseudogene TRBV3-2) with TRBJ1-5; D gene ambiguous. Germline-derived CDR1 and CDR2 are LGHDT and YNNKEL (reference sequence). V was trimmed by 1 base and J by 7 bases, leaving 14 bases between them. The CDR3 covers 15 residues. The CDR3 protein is CASSQGSNNRQPQHF. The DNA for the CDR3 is TGTGCCAGCAGCCAAGGATCCAATAATCGGCAGCCCCAGCATTTT.